The entry below describes one T cell receptor beta chain. What it recognizes is unknown. ViraFEST expansion of antigen-specific CD4+ T cells with viral peptide pools preceded sequencing. Scientists isolated CD4+ T cells after a roughly 10-day culture period ended. Participants were given two doses of BNT162b2 or mRNA-1273 vaccine. CDR1 and CDR2 from the germline V gene are WSHSY and SAAADI. V was pared by 7 bases and J by 2 bases, with 10 bases of the junction left unmatched. The CDR3 totals 15 residues. The sample belongs to a study of vaccination effects on CD4 cells after COVID-19. Study at large: Post-vaccine samples followed the second dose by a median of 72 days.

Clones were sequenced by immunoSEQ multiplex PCR, and TCRdb holds only the in-frame ones, with some missing. This sample carries 30,000 to 40,000 clones, approximately 76% of them seen once, and the ten largest clones take approximately 12%. This TCR was recovered from a human donor who received a COVID-19 vaccine. V usage is TRBV10-2 and J usage is TRBJ1-2, with 7 positions matching TRBD1. The starting material was CD4+ T cells from PBMCs cultured with HCoV-229E spike peptides, obtained after COVID-19 vaccination. The CDR3 sequence: CASTEQGTINYGYTF. CDR3 DNA sequence: TGCGCCAGCACAGAACAGGGGACCATAAACTATGGCTACACCTTC.